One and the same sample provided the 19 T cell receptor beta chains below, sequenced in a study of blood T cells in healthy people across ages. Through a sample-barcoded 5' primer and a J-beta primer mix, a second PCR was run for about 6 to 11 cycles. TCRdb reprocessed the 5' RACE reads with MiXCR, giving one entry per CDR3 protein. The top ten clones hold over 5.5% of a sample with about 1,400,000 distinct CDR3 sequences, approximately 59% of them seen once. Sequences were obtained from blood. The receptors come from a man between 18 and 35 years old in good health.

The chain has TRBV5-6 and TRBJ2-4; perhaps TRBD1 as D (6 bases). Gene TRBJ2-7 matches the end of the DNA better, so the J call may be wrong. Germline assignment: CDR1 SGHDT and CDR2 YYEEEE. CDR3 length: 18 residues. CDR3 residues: CASSPRSMNSGQPYEQYF. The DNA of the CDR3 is TGTGCCAGCAGCCCGAGGTCAATGAATTCCGGACAGCCCTACGAGCAGTACTTC.

The CDR3 spells CGGHYSHGEQYF. In DNA form, the CDR3 reads TGTGGAGGGCACTATTCGCACGGCGAGCAGTACTTC. The rearrangement links TRBV2 to TRBJ2-7, with a possible D match to TRBD2 (5 bases). Germline-derived CDR1 and CDR2 are SNHLY and FYNNEI. This CDR3 has 12 amino acids. The full variable domain, completed using reference TRBV2 and TRBJ2-7, is EPEVTQTPSHQVTQMGQEVILRCVPISNHLYFYWYRQILGQKVEFLVSFYNNEISEKSEIFDDQFSVERPDGSNFTLKIRSTKLEDSAMYFCGGHYSHGEQYFGPGTRLTVT.

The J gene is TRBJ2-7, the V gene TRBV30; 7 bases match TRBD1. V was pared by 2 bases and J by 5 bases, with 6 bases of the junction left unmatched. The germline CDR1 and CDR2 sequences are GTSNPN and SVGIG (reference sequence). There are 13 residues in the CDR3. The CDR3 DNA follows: TGTGCCTGGAGTAAGGGGGCAGGGGACGAGCAGTACTTC. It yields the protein CAWSKGAGDEQYF.

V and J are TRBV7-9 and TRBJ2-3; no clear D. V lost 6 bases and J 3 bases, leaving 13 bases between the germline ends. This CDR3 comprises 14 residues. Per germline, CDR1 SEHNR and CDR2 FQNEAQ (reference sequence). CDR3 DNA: TGTGCCAGCAGACAGTATCCGAAGACAGATACGCAGTATTTT. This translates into CASRQYPKTDTQYF.

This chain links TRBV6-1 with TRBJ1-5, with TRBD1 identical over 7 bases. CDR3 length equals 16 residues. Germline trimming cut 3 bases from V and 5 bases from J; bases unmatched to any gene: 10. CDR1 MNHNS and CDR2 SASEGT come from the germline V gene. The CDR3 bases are TGTGCCAGCAGTGACTTTTTCAGGGGGGATTATCAGCCCCAGCATTTT. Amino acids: CASSDFFRGDYQPQHF.

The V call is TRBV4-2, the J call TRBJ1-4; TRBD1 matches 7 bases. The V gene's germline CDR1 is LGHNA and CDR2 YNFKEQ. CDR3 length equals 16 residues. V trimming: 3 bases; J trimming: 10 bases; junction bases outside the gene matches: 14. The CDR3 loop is CASSHSTRDSAGKLFF. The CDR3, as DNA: TGTGCCAGCAGCCATTCAACCCGGGACAGCGCCGGAAAACTGTTTTTT.

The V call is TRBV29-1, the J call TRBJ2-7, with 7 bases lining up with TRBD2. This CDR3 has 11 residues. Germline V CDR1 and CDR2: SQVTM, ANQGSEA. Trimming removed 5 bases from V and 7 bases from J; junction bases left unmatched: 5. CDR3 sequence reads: CSVFIGGEQYF. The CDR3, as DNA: TGCAGCGTTTTCATCGGGGGGGAGCAGTACTTC.

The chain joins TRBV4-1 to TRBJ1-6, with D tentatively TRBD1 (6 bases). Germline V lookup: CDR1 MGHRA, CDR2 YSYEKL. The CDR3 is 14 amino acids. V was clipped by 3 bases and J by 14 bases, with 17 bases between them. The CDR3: CASSQEPGHSSLHF. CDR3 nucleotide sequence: TGCGCCAGCAGCCAGGAACCGGGACATTCGTCCCTCCACTTT.

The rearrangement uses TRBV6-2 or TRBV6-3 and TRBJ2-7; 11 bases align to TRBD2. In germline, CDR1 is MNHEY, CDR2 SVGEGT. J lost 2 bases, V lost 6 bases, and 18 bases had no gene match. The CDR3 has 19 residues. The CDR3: CASSHLPPGLAALTYEQYF. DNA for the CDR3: TGTGCCAGCAGCCACCTCCCTCCGGGACTAGCGGCTTTAACCTACGAGCAGTACTTC.

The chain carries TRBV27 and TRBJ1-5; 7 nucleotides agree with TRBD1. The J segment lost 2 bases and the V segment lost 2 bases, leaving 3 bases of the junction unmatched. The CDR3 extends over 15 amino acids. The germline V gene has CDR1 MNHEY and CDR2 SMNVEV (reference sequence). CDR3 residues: CASSLRGTGNQPQHF. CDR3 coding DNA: TGTGCCAGCAGTTTAAGGGGGACAGGCAATCAGCCCCAGCATTTT.

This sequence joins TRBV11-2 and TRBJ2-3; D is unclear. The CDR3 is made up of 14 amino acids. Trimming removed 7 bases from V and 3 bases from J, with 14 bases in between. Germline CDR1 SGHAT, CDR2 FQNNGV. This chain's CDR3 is CASTLLGPTDTQYF. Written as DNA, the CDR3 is TGTGCCAGCACCCTGCTTGGCCCTACAGATACGCAGTATTTT. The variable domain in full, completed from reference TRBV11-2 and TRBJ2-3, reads EAGVAQSPRYKIIEKRQSVAFWCNPISGHATLYWYQQILGQGPKLLIQFQNNGVVDDSQLPKDRFSAERLKGVDSTLKIQPAKLEDSAVYLCASTLLGPTDTQYFGPGTRLTVL.

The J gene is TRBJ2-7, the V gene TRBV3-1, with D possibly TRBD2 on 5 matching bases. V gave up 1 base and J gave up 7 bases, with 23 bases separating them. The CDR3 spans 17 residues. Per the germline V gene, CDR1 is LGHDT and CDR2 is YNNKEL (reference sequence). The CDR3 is CASSQGLYLGTSGEQYF. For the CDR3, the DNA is TGTGCCAGCAGCCAAGGACTCTACTTGGGAACTTCGGGGGAGCAGTACTTC.

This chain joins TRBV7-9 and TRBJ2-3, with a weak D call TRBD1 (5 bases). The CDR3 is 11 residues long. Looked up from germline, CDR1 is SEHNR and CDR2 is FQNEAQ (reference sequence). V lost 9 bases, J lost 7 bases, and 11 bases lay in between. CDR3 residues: CARQDGNTQYF. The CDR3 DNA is TGTGCCAGACAGGATGGTAATACGCAGTATTTT.

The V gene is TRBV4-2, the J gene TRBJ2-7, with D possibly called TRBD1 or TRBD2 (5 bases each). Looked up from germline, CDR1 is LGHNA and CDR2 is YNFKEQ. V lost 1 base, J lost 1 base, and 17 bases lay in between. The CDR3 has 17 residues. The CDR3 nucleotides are TGTGCCAGCAGCCAAGTCCCTGGGGTCGGGGCATCCTACGAGCAGTACTTC. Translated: CASSQVPGVGASYEQYF.

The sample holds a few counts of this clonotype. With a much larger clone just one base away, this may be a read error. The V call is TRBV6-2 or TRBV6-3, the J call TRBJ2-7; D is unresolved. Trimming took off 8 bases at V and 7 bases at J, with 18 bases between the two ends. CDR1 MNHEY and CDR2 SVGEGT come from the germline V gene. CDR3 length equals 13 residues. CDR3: CASCNLRYNEQYF. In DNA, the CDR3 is TGTGCCAGCTGTAACCTCCGGTACAATGAGCAGTACTTC.

The CDR3 is CSGRKNKNIQYF. The CDR3 DNA reads TGCAGTGGAAGAAAAAACAAAAACATTCAGTACTTC. The chain employs TRBV20-1 and TRBJ2-4; unclear D gene. The germline V gene encodes CDR1 DFQATT and CDR2 SNEGSKA (reference sequence). CDR3 size: 12 residues. V dropped 7 bases and J dropped 3 bases, with 10 bases sitting between them.

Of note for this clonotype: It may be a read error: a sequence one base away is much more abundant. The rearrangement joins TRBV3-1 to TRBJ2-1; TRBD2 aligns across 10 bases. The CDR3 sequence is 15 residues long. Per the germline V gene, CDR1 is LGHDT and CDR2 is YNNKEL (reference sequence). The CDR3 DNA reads TGTACCAGCAGCCCCGGGACTAGCGCATACAATGAGCAGTTCTTC. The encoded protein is CTSSPGTSAYNEQFF.

The CDR3 protein is CSARDGTGPATNEKLFF. DNA for the CDR3: TGCAGTGCTAGAGATGGAACCGGACCCGCAACTAATGAAAAACTGTTTTTT. V usage is TRBV20-1 and J usage is TRBJ1-4, with unresolved D. The CDR3 has 17 residues. The germline V and J ends were trimmed by 0 bases and 0 bases, with 14 bases remaining between them. Germline lookup yields CDR1 DFQATT and CDR2 SNEGSKA (reference sequence).

The CDR3 loop is CAISEDRAYNEQFF. The CDR3 nucleotides are TGTGCCATCAGTGAGGACAGGGCCTACAATGAGCAGTTCTTC. This sequence joins TRBV10-3 and TRBJ2-1; 7 bases match TRBD1. The CDR3 spans 14 residues. The V and J ends lost 2 bases and 2 bases, in that order; junction bases with no gene match: 0. Germline V lookup: CDR1 ENHRY, CDR2 SYGVKD.